This T cell receptor (beta chain) was identified during a study of T cell clones after liver transplantation (dated by TCRdb to between 2019 and 2020). In terms of the full investigation: The samples were obtained from ITN030ST, a randomized trial that attempted immunosuppression withdrawal within 2 years after liver transplantation. Blood samples were taken pre-transplant, pre-randomization before withdrawal, and post-randomization after full withdrawal or failed withdrawal. Tolerance was defined as complete withdrawal of immunosuppression for at least one year without a rise in liver enzymes beyond twice the upper limit of normal. As an antigen-independent comparator for the donor-reactive sequences, third party-reactive TCRbeta sequences from pre-transplant MLRs were identified as well. Donor-reactive T cell clones were identified using TCRbeta sequencing after a pre-transplant mixed lymphocyte reaction and were then followed in post-transplant blood. Of the eight recipients, a few were HCV-positive, while the remaining recipients had been transplanted for non-autoimmune, non-viral indications. The studied cohort comprised 8 liver transplant recipients, 3 classified as tolerant and 5 as non-tolerant. Until randomization at 12-24 months post-transplant, subjects were given standard immunosuppression, with no induction therapy.

Based on the germline V gene, the CDR1 and CDR2 sequences are SGHVS and FNYEAQ. Counted from cysteine to phenylalanine, this CDR3 has 14 amino acids. Solely the CDR3 DNA is kept, with 42 bases framed from the first base. V sheds 7 bases and J sheds 2 bases, leaving 15 bases between their ends. Thawed unstimulated PBMCs were stained for CD3, CD4 and CD8 and FACS-sorted into CD3+CD4+ and CD3+CD8+ populations. All 8 studied subjects were randomized to immunosuppression withdrawal. The Qiagen DNeasy Blood and Tissue Kit was used to isolate genomic DNA. High-throughput TCRbeta CDR3 sequencing of frozen genomic DNA was performed by immunoSEQ, including PCR amplification, mapping, bias correction and internal controls. The authors' analysis ran thus. Productive rearrangements were kept, and unique TCRbeta sequences were defined by CDR3 nucleotide sequence plus V and J gene. For a sequence to be called donor-reactive, it needed a frequency of at least 0.01% and at least 5-fold expansion in CFSE-low cells compared with unstimulated pre-transplant cells. Minimum frequency thresholds were set for each subject based on the unstimulated sample with the lowest template count, ensuring at least 90% detection power. Jensen-Shannon divergence between the top 1000 TCRbeta sequences post-transplant and pre-transplant was used to measure repertoire turnover. Two-sided Fisher's exact tests were used to test for changes in how often donor-reactive sequences were detected. The source is immuneACCESS, and TCRdb retained only in-frame sequences with V and J called. Part of the clones is not carried over; for the studies checked, unresolved V genes explain less than half of this, and the remainder is unexplained. V and J calls and clone size are copied from that table; D and trimming were computed from the DNA. This sample comprises some 80,000 clones, nearly 85% of them detected only once. The ten largest clonotypes hold around 0.5% of the sample.

Overall study results and their limits: The conclusions were preliminary, being limited by small, heterogeneous patient numbers and by non-standardized post-transplant time points. In most of the 8 subjects, regardless of tolerance or HCV status, circulating donor-reactive CD4 TCRbeta sequences dropped significantly post-transplant. Once repertoire turnover was taken into account, donor-reactive detection showed a significant reduction for CD4 in 7 of 8 subjects and for CD8 in 8 of 8. The decline in donor-reactive sequences exceeded the decline in third party-reactive sequences, suggesting partial antigen-specific deletion that was unrelated to withdrawal success. Because allograft tissue specimens were not available, migration of donor-reactive T cells into the graft, rather than deletion, may have occurred. In two subjects, low numbers of available donor cells limited the measurable donor-reactive repertoire.

Points on this clone: Its antigen remains unidentified. No much larger clonotype is one base removed from it; base qualities were not supplied.

This specimen consisted of CD4+ T cells from blood, obtained around 42 months after liver transplant. The clonotype comes from a human patient who received a liver transplant. Donor T cells from the graft may be present among the T cells after a transplant. The chain employs TRBV7-6 and TRBJ2-7, and the D gene may be TRBD1, 6 bases matching. Here the CDR3 is given as CASKKRTETYEQYF. The nucleotide sequence is TGTGCCAGCAAAAAGAGGACAGAGACCTACGAGCAGTACTTC.